This passage covers 9 T cell receptor beta chains from one sample sequenced in a study of CD8 T cells in ankylosing spondylitis. Their antigens remain unidentified. TCRdb analysed the 5' RACE reads with MiXCR anew, one entry per CDR3 protein. The sample lists 750,000 to 850,000 distinct CDR3 sequences, about 10% occurring once. Points from the study as a whole: Ankylosing spondylitis blood appeared to be characterized by a TCR beta motif of under 10 highly homologous variants.

Sequenced input: blood, either unsorted or a sorted T cell fraction (not recorded which). The source of these receptors is a male donor with ankylosing spondylitis.

The genes are TRBV29-1 and TRBJ2-3; TRBD2 matches at 8 bases. The CDR3 contains 14 residues. Germline CDR1 and CDR2: SQVTM and ANQGSEA. V lost 1 base to trimming and J lost 4 bases; unmatched junction nucleotides: 4. This chain's CDR3 is CSVEATGLADTQYF. Here the CDR3 DNA reads TGCAGCGTTGAAGCCACGGGACTAGCAGATACGCAGTATTTT.

This clonotype was detected ten times or more. The chain couples TRBV20-1 to TRBJ1-4; the D gene is possibly TRBD1 (6 bases). The CDR3 totals 13 residues. V was shortened by 0 bases and J by 7 bases, with 9 bases between the two germline ends. Germline V gene sequence: CDR1 DFQATT, CDR2 SNEGSKA (reference sequence). The CDR3 nucleotides read TGCAGTGCTAGAGACAGGGGTGCTGAAAAACTGTTTTTT. Amino acid sequence: CSARDRGAEKLFF.

The CDR3 spells CASSEHRPQETQYF. In DNA form, the CDR3 reads TGTGCCAGCAGTGAACACAGGCCTCAAGAGACCCAGTACTTC. The chain is built from TRBV2 and TRBJ2-5, with D possibly TRBD1 on 5 matching bases. The CDR3 sequence is 14 residues long. V shed 2 bases and J shed 2 bases, with 9 bases lying between them. Germline-derived CDR1 and CDR2 are SNHLY and FYNNEI.

V and J are TRBV7-2 and TRBJ2-5; no clear D gene. The length of the CDR3 is 15 residues. Germline CDR1 and CDR2: SGHTA and FQGNSA. The germline V and J ends were trimmed by 4 bases and 4 bases, with 16 bases remaining between them. CDR3 protein: CASSSSGPSLETQYF. CDR3 nucleotides: TGTGCCAGCAGCTCGTCCGGGCCTAGTTTAGAGACCCAGTACTTC.

This clonotype turned up a few times. This sequence joins TRBV5-5 and TRBJ1-1, with unresolved D. Looked up from germline, CDR1 is SGHKS and CDR2 is YYEKEE (reference sequence). The CDR3 extends over 12 amino acids. With 3 bases removed from V and 11 bases from J, the gap between germline ends came to 14 bases. CDR3 in amino acids: CASSYESPTAFF. CDR3 coding DNA: TGTGCCAGCAGCTATGAGTCCCCCACGGCTTTCTTT.

J is TRBJ2-2 and V is TRBV24-1; maybe TRBD2 (5 bases). The CDR3 is made up of 15 amino acids. The V gene's germline CDR1 is KGHDR and CDR2 SFDVKD. Trimming cost V 3 bases and J 2 bases, with 9 bases left between them. Here the CDR3 DNA reads TGTGCCACCAGTGATCCGGGGTTAAACACCGGGGAGCTGTTTTTT. This codes for CATSDPGLNTGELFF.

This clonotype appeared a few times. The chain carries TRBV18 and TRBJ2-2, with TRBD1 identical over 10 bases. CDR1 and CDR2 (germline): KGHSH, LQKENI. Trimming at V came to 1 base and at J to 3 bases, leaving 5 bases not matched to a gene. This CDR3 has 17 amino acids. In DNA, the CDR3 is TGTGCCAGCTCACCACGATCGGGGACAGGGGACACCGGGGAGCTGTTTTTT. This codes for CASSPRSGTGDTGELFF.

This clonotype was picked up a small number of times. The chain has TRBV18 and TRBJ2-5; TRBD2 might be the D (6 bases). CDR1 is KGHSH and CDR2 is LQKENI in the germline V gene. This CDR3 is 15 amino acids long. The ends were cut back, 4 bases at V and 2 bases at J, with 14 bases in the middle. CDR3 DNA sequence: TGTGCCAGCTCACGGACCGGCGGGGCTCAAGAGACCCAGTACTTC. Protein sequence: CASSRTGGAQETQYF.

This clonotype was detected a few times. V usage is TRBV12-3 or TRBV12-4 and J usage is TRBJ1-2; D is uncertain. The V gene lost 5 bases and the J gene lost 3 bases, with 13 bases spanning the gap. The CDR3 spans 14 residues. As DNA, the CDR3 is TGTGCCAGCAGTAGAGGGAACACCTACTATGGCTACACCTTC. Translating gives CASSRGNTYYGYTF.